One sample yielded the 19 T cell receptor beta chains listed below, sequenced in a study of identical twins. Each CDR3 protein is one row after TCRdb ran MiXCR on the 5' RACE reads. The sample shows 540,000 or so distinct CDR3 sequences, 20% to 25% of them seen only once. Separately, the same data were catalogued under a study of yellow fever vaccine responses in identical twins.

Input material: CD4+ T cells sorted from blood. All receptors come from a woman between 18 and 30 years old in good health.

The chain uses TRBV5-1 and TRBJ2-7; tentatively, D is TRBD2 (5 bases). Germline CDR1 is SGHRS and CDR2 is YFSETQ. This CDR3 is 15 amino acids long. Trimming cost V 1 base and J 4 bases, with 15 bases left between them. The DNA of the CDR3 is TGCGCCAGCAGCTTGCCGGGAACAGCAAGATACGAGCAGTACTTC. Translating it yields CASSLPGTARYEQYF.

This sequence joins TRBV20-1 and TRBJ2-1; 7 nucleotides line up with TRBD1. Germline V gene sequence: CDR1 DFQATT, CDR2 SNEGSKA (reference sequence). J was trimmed by 2 bases and V by 4 bases; bases with no gene match: 2. The CDR3 has 13 residues. As DNA, the CDR3 is TGCAGTGCTAAGGACAGGACCTACAATGAGCAGTTCTTC. It codes for CSAKDRTYNEQFF.

J is TRBJ2-3 and V is TRBV7-8, with D unclear. The CDR3 contains 16 residues. Germline V gene sequence: CDR1 SGHVS, CDR2 FQNEAQ. Trimming took off 1 base at V and 2 bases at J, with 13 bases between the two ends. This CDR3 is CASSLGRTEYTDTQYF. CDR3 nucleotide sequence: TGTGCCAGCAGCTTAGGTCGTACTGAATACACAGATACGCAGTATTTT.

This clonotype has just a few counts. The chain employs TRBV28 and TRBJ2-7; the D call may be TRBD1 or TRBD2 (5 bases each). Germline loops: CDR1 MDHEN, CDR2 SYDVKM. The CDR3 is 14 amino acids. Trimming shortened V by 4 bases and J by 3 bases, and 13 bases separated the two germline ends. CDR3 DNA: TGTGCCAGCAGTTCCGGGACGGTTCTCTACGAGCAGTACTTC. Translation gives CASSSGTVLYEQYF.

This clonotype was recorded only once. The chain couples TRBV6-5 to TRBJ2-7, with 8 bases fitting TRBD2. Germline values: CDR1 MNHEY, CDR2 SVGAGI. The CDR3 is made up of 14 amino acids. The trim removed 2 bases at V and 3 bases at J, leaving 3 bases unmatched. In DNA form, the CDR3 reads TGTGCCAGCAGTTACACCGGGACTAGCTACGAGCAGTACTTC. This gives the protein CASSYTGTSYEQYF.

The chain couples TRBV5-6 to TRBJ2-3; D call uncertain. Germline V gene sequence: CDR1 SGHDT, CDR2 YYEEEE. The ends were cut back, 9 bases at V and 2 bases at J, with 22 bases in the middle. The CDR3 runs to 16 residues. The CDR3 reads CAMGPRPRYTTDTQYF. The DNA of the CDR3 is TGTGCCATGGGCCCCCGCCCCAGATACACCACAGATACGCAGTATTTT.

The V call is TRBV28, the J call TRBJ2-5, with a weak D call TRBD1 (5 bases). CDR1 and CDR2 from the germline V gene are MDHEN and SYDVKM. The CDR3 extends over 13 amino acids. V was pared by 7 bases and J by 5 bases, with 14 bases between. The CDR3 is CASNPQVPETQYF. DNA of the CDR3: TGTGCCAGCAACCCACAGGTTCCGGAGACCCAGTACTTC.

This clonotype appeared a few times. The chain employs TRBV4-1 and TRBJ1-5; 10 bases fit TRBD1. This CDR3 has 17 amino acids. V dropped 1 base and J dropped 5; count of bases not matched to a gene: 8. In germline, CDR1 is MGHRA, CDR2 YSYEKL. CDR3 nucleotide sequence: TGCGCCAGCAGCCAAGGCCTAAGGGGGACAGGGGATCAGCCCCAGCATTTT. It yields the protein CASSQGLRGTGDQPQHF.

The CDR3 loop reads CASSLMSHADSYEQYF. The CDR3 nucleotides are TGTGCCAGCAGCCTAATGAGCCATGCCGACTCCTACGAGCAGTACTTC. The chain has TRBV7-9 and TRBJ2-7; D call uncertain. Germline V gene data show CDR1 as SEHNR and CDR2 as FQNEAQ (reference sequence). This CDR3 spans 16 amino acids. Trimming removed 5 bases from V and 0 bases from J, with 17 bases in between.

There are a few counts of this clonotype. The chain combines TRBV4-1 with TRBJ2-3, with D hard to call. CDR3 size: 15 residues. Germline V gene data show CDR1 as MGHRA and CDR2 as YSYEKL. V lost 3 bases, J lost 1 base, and 11 bases lay in between. As DNA, the CDR3 is TGCGCCAGCAGCCACCCTAGTCCCCGCACAGATACGCAGTATTTT. This codes for CASSHPSPRTDTQYF.

This sequence joins TRBV7-9 and TRBJ1-1, with TRBD1 as a possible D gene (5 bases). The ends were cut back, 5 bases at V and 8 bases at J, with 9 bases in the middle. Germline values: CDR1 SEHNR, CDR2 FQNEAQ (reference sequence). The CDR3 consists of 11 residues. Written as DNA, the CDR3 is TGTGCCAGCAGCCCCGGGGGGGAAGCTTTCTTT. Protein: CASSPGGEAFF.

This clonotype was picked up a small number of times. The rearrangement joins TRBV7-8 to TRBJ2-5; 8 bases fit TRBD2. The CDR3 is made up of 16 amino acids. Looked up from germline, CDR1 is SGHVS and CDR2 is FQNEAQ. Unmatched junction bases numbered 9, after V lost 4 bases and J lost 2 bases. The DNA for the CDR3 is TGTGCCAGCAGCTCAGGACCTAGCGGGTTTCAAGAGACCCAGTACTTC. Translating it yields CASSSGPSGFQETQYF.

This rearrangement joins TRBV12-3 or TRBV12-4 to TRBJ2-1; 9 bases map to TRBD2. This CDR3 region has 16 residues. The J segment lost 7 bases and the V segment lost 7 bases, leaving 14 bases of the junction unmatched. The CDR3 DNA sequence: TGTGCCAGCACGGCTTCTTTCCCTAGCGGGATGAATGAGCAGTTCTTC. This codes for CASTASFPSGMNEQFF.

This clonotype was detected once. This rearrangement joins TRBV18 to TRBJ1-1, with D maybe TRBD1 (5 bases). The germline V gene encodes CDR1 KGHSH and CDR2 LQKENI. V lost 3 bases and J lost 5, with 13 bases in between. The CDR3 is made up of 14 amino acids. The CDR3 region is CASSPPVGGTEAFF. The CDR3 DNA follows: TGTGCCAGCTCACCCCCCGTGGGGGGGACTGAAGCTTTCTTT.

This clonotype was picked up a small number of times. This chain connects TRBV28 to TRBJ1-6; no definite D call. The V end lost 3 bases, the J end lost 7 bases, and 10 bases lay between the germline ends. This CDR3 is 14 amino acids long. The germline gives CDR1 MDHEN, CDR2 SYDVKM. The CDR3 DNA reads TGTGCCAGCAGTTTTCGGGTTTCGAATTCACCCCTCCACTTT. Its translation is CASSFRVSNSPLHF.

This clonotype showed up just a few times. The gene calls are TRBV5-1 and TRBJ1-1; 8 positions agree with TRBD1. The CDR3 spans 16 residues. Germline V CDR1 and CDR2: SGHRS, YFSETQ. With V trimmed by 0 bases and J by 0 bases, 4 bases remained unmatched. The CDR3 DNA is TGCGCCAGCAGCTTGGGACAGGGGAACATGAACACTGAAGCTTTCTTT. This translates into CASSLGQGNMNTEAFF.

The J gene is TRBJ2-7, the V gene TRBV7-2, with D perhaps TRBD1 (5 bases). This CDR3 is built from 15 residues. V dropped 1 base and J dropped 0 bases, with 10 bases sitting between them. Germline V gene data show CDR1 as SGHTA and CDR2 as FQGNSA. In DNA, the CDR3 is TGTGCCAGCAGCTTAGGTGGGGCCTTCTCCTACGAGCAGTACTTC. It specifies CASSLGGAFSYEQYF.

The chain carries TRBV12-3 or TRBV12-4 and TRBJ2-5, with unresolved D. Trimming took off 4 bases at V and 1 base at J, with 7 bases between the two ends. The CDR3 is made up of 13 amino acids. The CDR3 coding sequence is TGTGCCAGCAGTTCACAAACCCAAGAGACCCAGTACTTC. This codes for CASSSQTQETQYF.

This clonotype was counted only a few times. The chain couples TRBV6-1 to TRBJ2-7; TRBD1 is a possible D gene (7 bases). The CDR3 spans 13 residues. The germline V and J ends were trimmed by 4 bases and 6 bases, with 13 bases remaining between them. Germline assignment: CDR1 MNHNS and CDR2 SASEGT. The CDR3 DNA reads TGTGCCAGCAGTGTAACAGGGGAGGTCGAGCAGTACGTC. It translates to CASSVTGEVEQYV.